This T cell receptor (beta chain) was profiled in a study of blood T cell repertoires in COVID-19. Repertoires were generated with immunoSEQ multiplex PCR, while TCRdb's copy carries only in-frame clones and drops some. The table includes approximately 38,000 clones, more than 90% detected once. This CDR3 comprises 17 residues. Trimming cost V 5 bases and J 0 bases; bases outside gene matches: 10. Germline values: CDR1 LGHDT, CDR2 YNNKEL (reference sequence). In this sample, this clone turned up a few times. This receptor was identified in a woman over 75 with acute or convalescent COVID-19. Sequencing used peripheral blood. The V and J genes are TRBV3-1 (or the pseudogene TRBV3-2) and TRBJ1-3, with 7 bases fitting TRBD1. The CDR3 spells CASSSRDRYLSGNTIYF. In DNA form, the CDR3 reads TGTGCCAGCAGCAGCCGGGACAGATACCTCTCTGGAAACACCATATATTTT.